The 30 T cell receptor beta chains presented below share a single source sample, sequenced in a study of spatial heterogeneity in lung cancer (dated by TCRdb to 2018 to 2020). Overall study results and their limits: The tumor nonsynonymous mutation count correlated with the number of expanded alpha and beta TCRs within the tumor.

No antigen has been assigned to these receptors. The time point label, as the study defines it: sample taken at primary tumor resection. The library was made by 5' RACE. Sequencing relied on a NextSeq 500. TCRdb cleaned the public reads at Q25 with fastp, built clones with MiXCR and kept in-frame beta chains. One record per CDR3 amino acid sequence lists the most common genes and DNA. The sample contains a few thousand distinct CDR3 sequences, about 7.6% of them found a single time. The top ten hold around 27% of the sample. The source material was lung tumor tissue, sampled at surgery. Receptor source: a female donor with early-stage non-small cell lung cancer.

This clonotype was detected many times. As an off-target read in a library built for alpha chains, this beta chain has a frequency of little significance. The gene calls are TRBV6-5 and TRBJ2-7; perhaps TRBD2 as D (6 bases). This CDR3 is 15 amino acids long. The V gene lost 0 bases and the J gene lost 7 bases, with 16 bases spanning the gap. The germline V gene has CDR1 MNHEY and CDR2 SVGAGI. The CDR3 DNA follows: TGTGCCAGCAGTTACTCTCCGGACCCGGAGGGGGAGCAGTACTTC. The encoded protein is CASSYSPDPEGEQYF.

A note on this clonotype: Since the library was made to target alpha chains, this beta chain is a stray read and its abundance is not meaningful. The chain recombines TRBV10-3 with TRBJ1-1; no reliable D call. V shed 2 bases and J shed 1 base, with 5 bases lying between them. CDR1 is ENHRY, CDR2 SYGVKD, per germline. The CDR3 loop spans 13 amino acids. CDR3 coding DNA: TGTGCCATCAGTGAGCTCGAGAACACTGAAGCTTTCTTT. Residues: CAISELENTEAFF.

This clonotype occurred many times. Since the library was made to target alpha chains, this beta chain is a stray read and its abundance is not meaningful. The CDR3 DNA sequence: TGTGCCAGCAGCTCTGGGGGGGGCCAAGAGACCCAGTACTTC. The encoded protein is CASSSGGGQETQYF. V and J are TRBV5-6 and TRBJ2-5; 7 nucleotides match TRBD2. Germline-derived CDR1 and CDR2 are SGHDT and YYEEEE. V dropped 3 bases and J dropped 1; count of bases not matched to a gene: 3. The CDR3 covers 14 residues.

This clonotype has ten or more counts. Since the library was made to target alpha chains, this beta chain is a stray read and its abundance is not meaningful. The chain has TRBV2 and TRBJ2-1; 7 bases map to TRBD2. Germline-derived CDR1 and CDR2 are SNHLY and FYNNEI. V shed 1 base and J 10 bases; nucleotides not matched to a gene: 1. This CDR3 has 12 amino acids. CDR3 sequence: CASSEELAEQFF. CDR3 DNA: TGTGCCAGCAGTGAAGAACTAGCGGAGCAGTTCTTC.

As for this clonotype: A library made for alpha chains picked up this beta chain off target, so its size means little. The CDR3 spells CASGGETQYF. Written as DNA, the CDR3 is TGTGCCAGCGGGGGAGAGACCCAGTACTTC. J is TRBJ2-5 and V is TRBV7-2; perhaps D is TRBD1 or TRBD2 (5 bases each). The CDR3 has 10 residues. The germline V gene has CDR1 SGHTA and CDR2 FQGNSA. With 8 bases removed from V and 4 bases from J, the gap between germline ends came to 5 bases.

This clonotype was recorded a few times. This beta chain is an off-target read within a library intended for alpha chains, so its frequency means little. This chain connects TRBV29-1 to TRBJ2-3, with unresolved D. V was shortened by 2 bases and J by 0 bases, with 3 bases between the two germline ends. Germline V CDR1 and CDR2: SQVTM, ANQGSEA. This CDR3 region has 12 residues. CDR3 amino acids: CSVEYSTDTQYF. For the CDR3, the DNA is TGCAGCGTTGAATATAGCACAGATACGCAGTATTTT.

This clonotype has a count of ten or more. In a library made to pick up alpha chains, this beta chain is a stray read with a size that means little. The chain recombines TRBV24-1 with TRBJ2-7; 14 bases fit TRBD2. The CDR3 extends over 18 amino acids. Germline loops: CDR1 KGHDR, CDR2 SFDVKD. Losses at the gene ends were 4 bases for V and 4 bases for J; bases not matched to a gene: 11. The CDR3 loop reads CATSDSGLAGVGGYEQYF. The DNA for the CDR3 is TGTGCCACCAGTGACTCGGGACTAGCGGGAGTCGGAGGTTACGAGCAGTACTTC.

This clonotype was picked up many times. Little can be read into the size of this beta chain, an off-target read in a library designed for alpha chains. The V and J genes are TRBV7-2 and TRBJ2-2, with 7 positions matching TRBD1. The CDR3 is made up of 14 amino acids. V gave up 4 bases and J gave up 5 bases; unmatched junction bases: 4. Germline CDR1 reads SGHTA; CDR2 reads FQGNSA. The chain's CDR3 is CASSSGQITGELFF. DNA for the CDR3: TGTGCCAGCAGCTCGGGACAGATTACCGGGGAGCTGTTTTTT.

To note about this clonotype: This beta chain is an unintended read in a library built for alpha chains; its size means little. The chain couples TRBV12-3 or TRBV12-4 to TRBJ2-1; possible D gene TRBD2, 6 bases. Trimming took off 3 bases at V and 4 bases at J, with 10 bases between the two ends. The CDR3 runs to 14 residues. CDR3 sequence reads: CASSFGDSYNEQFF. CDR3 DNA: TGTGCCAGCAGTTTCGGGGACTCTTACAATGAGCAGTTCTTC.

This clonotype was counted ten times or more. This beta chain came through as a stray read in a library set up for alpha chains, and its size says little. This chain joins TRBV7-2 and TRBJ2-5, with TRBD2 matching over 8 bases. V lost 2 bases and J lost 7; bases outside the gene matches: 0. CDR3 length: 12 amino acids. CDR1 is SGHTA and CDR2 is FQGNSA in the germline V gene. This CDR3 is CASSLLAGTQYF. The CDR3 DNA reads as TGTGCCAGCAGCTTACTAGCGGGGACCCAGTACTTC.

This clonotype rates as medium-sized (0.01 to 0.1%). As an off-target read in a library built for alpha chains, this beta chain has a frequency of little significance. The V call is TRBV27, the J call TRBJ1-2, with D possibly matching TRBD1 (5 bases). Per germline, CDR1 MNHEY and CDR2 SMNVEV (reference sequence). The CDR3 spans 13 residues. V lost 6 bases, J lost 6 bases, and 14 bases lay in between. The chain's CDR3 is CASRGHLIDGYTF. The DNA for the CDR3 is TGTGCCAGCAGAGGACACCTGATCGATGGCTACACCTTC.

This clonotype is termed medium-sized. A library made for alpha chains picked up this beta chain off target, so its size means little. The chain combines TRBV6-1 with TRBJ1-5; D gene ambiguous. This CDR3 region has 14 residues. The germline V gene has CDR1 MNHNS and CDR2 SASEGT. Trimming pared 4 bases from V and 1 base from J, leaving 8 bases between. The CDR3 region is CASSVHRSNQPQHF. Here the CDR3 DNA reads TGTGCCAGCAGTGTTCACCGCAGCAATCAGCCCCAGCATTTT.

This clonotype was detected ten times or more. For a library built for alpha chains, this beta chain is a stray read; little rests on its size. The chain joins TRBV10-3 to TRBJ2-5; the match to TRBD2 covers 7 bases. The CDR3 runs to 11 residues. The germline gives CDR1 ENHRY, CDR2 SYGVKD. Trimming took 9 bases from V and 5 from J; bases not matched to a gene: 3. CDR3 coding DNA: TGTGCCATGGGGGGAGGGGAGACCCAGTACTTC. It encodes CAMGGGETQYF.

In its sample, this clonotype ranks as medium-sized. Within a library made for alpha chains, this beta chain is off target, and its count is uninformative. For the CDR3, the DNA is TGTGCCATCAGTGAAACAGAATATGGCTACACCTTC. It specifies CAISETEYGYTF. The V and J genes are TRBV10-3 and TRBJ1-2; D unresolved. The ends were cut back, 3 bases at V and 5 bases at J, with 7 bases in the middle. Germline loops: CDR1 ENHRY, CDR2 SYGVKD. The CDR3 length is 12 residues.

This clonotype was observed at least ten times. For a library built for alpha chains, this beta chain is a stray read; little rests on its size. The chain is built from TRBV18 and TRBJ2-7; tentatively, D is TRBD1 or TRBD2 (5 bases each). The CDR3 is 13 amino acids. The V end lost 6 bases, the J end lost 9 bases, and 18 bases lay between the germline ends. Germline V lookup: CDR1 KGHSH, CDR2 LQKENI. The DNA for the CDR3 is TGTGCCAGCTCCGGGACGGCGCAGGAGGTGCAGTACTTC. Amino acid sequence: CASSGTAQEVQYF.

This clonotype was picked up many times. In a library made to pick up alpha chains, this beta chain is a stray read with a size that means little. The gene calls are TRBV20-1 and TRBJ1-2; 7 bases match TRBD1. Germline V gives CDR1 DFQATT, CDR2 SNEGSKA (reference sequence). Losses at the gene ends were 1 base for V and 8 bases for J; bases not matched to a gene: 4. There are 12 residues in the CDR3. CDR3 DNA sequence: TGCAGTGCTAGAGTAGAGGACAGGGGCTACACCTTC. Encoded protein: CSARVEDRGYTF.

This clonotype was observed many times. Since the library was made to target alpha chains, this beta chain is a stray read and its abundance is not meaningful. The chain combines TRBV27 with TRBJ2-7, with D possibly being TRBD2 (6 bases). Trimming took 5 bases from V and 7 from J, leaving 21 bases between them. The V gene's germline CDR1 is MNHEY and CDR2 SMNVEV (reference sequence). The CDR3 is 15 residues long. As DNA, the CDR3 is TGTGCCAGCAGTCCACTCCCCCAGGGCGCGGGGGAGCAGTACTTC. Translated, it gives CASSPLPQGAGEQYF.

By share, this clonotype ranks as large (0.1 to 1%). Being off target in a library aimed at alpha chains, this beta chain has a size of little meaning. This sequence joins TRBV7-2 and TRBJ2-7, with 7 bases that match TRBD2. Germline trimming cut 0 bases from V and 2 bases from J; bases unmatched to any gene: 7. Germline V CDR1 and CDR2: SGHTA, FQGNSA. This CDR3 contains 16 residues. CDR3 coding DNA: TGTGCCAGCAGCTTAGCGCCTAGCGGAGGGGCCTACGAGCAGTACTTC. It is translated as CASSLAPSGGAYEQYF.

Regarding this clonotype: Within a library made for alpha chains, this beta chain is off target, and its count is uninformative. This sequence joins TRBV2 and TRBJ1-1, with D maybe TRBD1 (5 bases). Trimming removed 2 bases at V and 3 bases at J, with 13 bases between. CDR1 SNHLY and CDR2 FYNNEI come from the germline V gene. This CDR3 has 15 residues. CDR3 amino acids: CASSEWDGGDTEAFF. CDR3 sequence (DNA): TGTGCCAGCAGTGAATGGGACGGAGGAGACACTGAAGCTTTCTTT.

This clonotype qualifies as medium-sized. As an off-target read in a library built for alpha chains, this beta chain has a frequency of little significance. The genes are TRBV19 and TRBJ2-6; 10 bases align to TRBD1. The V segment lost 5 bases and the J segment 2 bases; nucleotides outside the gene matches: 12. The CDR3 is 19 amino acids. Germline lookup yields CDR1 LNHDA and CDR2 SQIVND (reference sequence). The CDR3 DNA is TGTGCCAGTAGTCCACACCGGAGACAGGGGGCGCCTGGGGCCAACGTCCTGACTTTC. Its protein is CASSPHRRQGAPGANVLTF.

This clonotype showed up just a few times. Because this beta chain is a stray read in a library intended to capture alpha chains, its abundance should not be given much weight. This sequence joins TRBV29-1 and TRBJ2-1, with unresolved D. The CDR3 covers 13 residues. The germline V gene encodes CDR1 SQVTM and CDR2 ANQGSEA. V was shortened by 3 bases and J by 8 bases, with 14 bases between the two germline ends. CDR3 amino acids: CSVDSLELDEQFF. The CDR3 DNA follows: TGCAGCGTTGACTCCCTGGAGTTGGATGAGCAGTTCTTC.

The sample holds many counts of this clonotype. As an off-target read in a library built for alpha chains, this beta chain has a frequency of little significance. The rearrangement links TRBV24-1 to TRBJ2-5; 7 bases agree with TRBD1. Germline V lookup: CDR1 KGHDR, CDR2 SFDVKD. The CDR3 consists of 17 residues. V lost 5 bases to trimming and J lost 2 bases; unmatched junction nucleotides: 13. The CDR3 nucleotides are TGTGCCACCAGTGTCTTGCCCCGGACAGGAAGGCAAGAGACCCAGTACTTC. Encoded protein: CATSVLPRTGRQETQYF.

By sample share, this clonotype is medium-sized (0.01 to 0.1%). The library was designed around alpha chains, so this beta chain is a stray read whose abundance carries little weight. The V and J genes are TRBV9 and TRBJ2-1; D is possibly TRBD1 (7 bases). The V end was cut by 3 bases, the J end by 10 bases, with 14 bases between. Per germline, CDR1 SGDLS and CDR2 YYNGEE. The CDR3 is 13 amino acids. Written as DNA, the CDR3 is TGTGCCAGCAGCGAAACAGGGGCGGGGGAGCAGTTCTTC. Protein product: CASSETGAGEQFF.

Only a few counts were recorded for this clonotype. This beta chain is an unintended read in a library built for alpha chains; its size means little. The chain is built from TRBV28 and TRBJ1-6; D gene unclear. This CDR3 has 11 residues. V shed 2 bases and J shed 10 bases, with 3 bases lying between them. CDR1 and CDR2 from the germline V gene are MDHEN and SYDVKM. The DNA of the CDR3 is TGTGCCAGCAGTTTAGGATCACCCCTCCACTTT. Its translation is CASSLGSPLHF.

This clonotype was seen ten or more times. This beta chain was picked up by a library intended for alpha chains and is off target, so its count carries little meaning. V is TRBV20-1 and J is TRBJ2-5, with 7 positions matching TRBD2. V trimming: 0 bases; J trimming: 2 bases; junction bases outside the gene matches: 6. Germline loops: CDR1 DFQATT, CDR2 SNEGSKA (reference sequence). The CDR3 consists of 15 residues. CDR3 in DNA: TGCAGTGCTAGAGACGGCGGGGGAGGACAAGAGACCCAGTACTTC. This codes for CSARDGGGGQETQYF.

The sample holds many counts of this clonotype. This beta chain is a stray read from a library made for alpha chains; its abundance is not meaningful. This sequence joins TRBV7-2 and TRBJ2-3; TRBD2 aligns across 7 bases. CDR3 length: 15 residues. Germline V lookup: CDR1 SGHTA, CDR2 FQGNSA. V lost 3 bases to trimming and J lost 2 bases; unmatched junction nucleotides: 5. The CDR3 sequence is CASSLGGVHTDTQYF. The CDR3 nucleotides read TGTGCCAGCAGCTTGGGAGGGGTGCACACAGATACGCAGTATTTT.

This clonotype has ten or more counts. This beta chain is a stray read from a library made for alpha chains; its abundance is not meaningful. The V call is TRBV5-1, the J call TRBJ2-3; 8 nucleotides align to TRBD1. Germline CDR1 reads SGHRS; CDR2 reads YFSETQ. V lost 6 bases to trimming and J lost 2 bases; unmatched junction nucleotides: 8. The CDR3 has 15 residues. CDR3 region: CASTLTGQVTDTQYF. In DNA form, the CDR3 reads TGCGCCAGCACCCTGACGGGACAGGTCACAGATACGCAGTATTTT.

This clonotype was seen a handful of times. Being off target in a library aimed at alpha chains, this beta chain has a size of little meaning. The rearrangement links TRBV6-2 or TRBV6-3 to TRBJ2-1; D is perhaps TRBD1 or TRBD2 (5 bases each). The CDR3 length is 14 residues. Germline values: CDR1 MNHEY, CDR2 SVGEGT. V dropped 10 bases and J dropped 3 bases, with 16 bases sitting between them. The CDR3 DNA follows: TGTGCCACCCTTGCCGGGACGTTCTACAATGAGCAGTTCTTC. Translation gives CATLAGTFYNEQFF.

With respect to this clonotype: A single base separates this from a much larger clone, so it may be a read error. This beta chain slipped into a library made for alpha chains as a stray read, so its size is not meaningful. The rearrangement links TRBV14 to TRBJ2-2; D possibly corresponds to TRBD2 (5 bases). Germline V gene sequence: CDR1 SGHDN, CDR2 FVKESK. V lost 0 bases and J lost 5, with 16 bases in between. The CDR3 spans 17 residues. The CDR3 DNA reads TGTGCCAGCAGCCAAGACCCACAGAGGGCGCGGACCGGGGAGCTGTTTTTT. It encodes CASSQDPQRARTGELFF.

As to this clonotype: This beta chain represents an off-target read in a library built for alpha chains; its size is of limited meaning. V and J are TRBV24-1 and TRBJ2-5; D is perhaps TRBD1 or TRBD2 (5 bases each). This CDR3 comprises 18 residues. Trimming stripped 4 bases from V and 5 bases from J, with 25 bases between. Germline values: CDR1 KGHDR, CDR2 SFDVKD. For the CDR3, the DNA is TGTGCCACCAGTGACAGCCTACCGGGACCCTCGACTCGGGAGACCCAGTACTTC. Translation: CATSDSLPGPSTRETQYF.